The text below deals with one T cell receptor beta chain. Its antigen is unknown. No base quality information exists; no much larger clone differs at one position. From its cysteine to its phenylalanine, the CDR3 spans 14 amino acids. The retained sequence is limited to the CDR3, 42 bases, with the frame set at the first base. CDR1 and CDR2, looked up from the germline V gene (reference sequence), are SEHNR and FQNEAQ. V and J are trimmed by 5 bases and 6 bases, and the gene matches miss 7 bases of the junction. The sample comes from a study of T cell responses to AZD1222 COVID-19 vaccine (dated by TCRdb to 2020 to 2023). Study-wide context: AZD1222 recipients given second doses at about 4 weeks or at about 12 weeks were pooled, since spike-specific TCR depth and breadth were not found to differ between the two schedules. TCR sequencing was performed for more than 230 trial participants, of whom about 200 were given two doses of AZD1222 and 26 were given two doses of MenACWY control vaccine. Trial participants were enrolled into age subgroups of 18-55, 56-69 and 70-plus years, which contained 148, 28 and 57 TCR-sequenced participants, respectively. What the study reported, not specific to this receptor: After two AZD1222 doses, both the breadth and the depth of spike-specific TCRs were significantly higher than at day 0 and than in MenACWY recipients. Reportedly, close to half of the unique spike-specific TCRs recognized epitopes lying outside the regions that are mutated in the B.1.351 and B.1.1.7 variants. Participants were mostly white British, with more females than males. The authors suggested clonal diversity may have been underestimated. The vaccine-associated CD4 TCRs covered the entire spike protein, and the dominant responses fell in regions 160-218 and 743-854. Because no day 14 peak-response samples were available, the repertoires could be characterized only after the peak T cell response. Conclusions about previously exposed vaccinees are limited, since just six or seven AZD1222 recipients were seropositive for SARS-CoV-2 at baseline. The 56-69-year group was small, and its depth increase did not reach significance, likely because of low power.

The CDR3 regions of human TCRbeta chains were analyzed by immunosequencing. On the authors' methods: TCRs in the repertoires were compared against a reference library of SARS-CoV-2-specific TCRs that had been generated with the MIRA antigen-specificity platform. Breadth was defined as the fraction of unique TCRs that were SARS-CoV-2-associated, and depth was defined as the fraction of total T cells that were SARS-CoV-2-associated. Using the MIRA data, each spike-specific TCR was mapped to the spike region that the TCR reacts to and placed in a CD4 or CD8 class. Log10-transformed breadth and depth values were compared by one-way ANOVA with Sidak's multiple comparisons tests. The clones in this table, taken by TCRdb from immuneACCESS, are in-frame only. Not every clone is retained; where verified, under half of the shortfall comes from an unresolved V gene, and the cause of the rest is unknown. V, J and clone size were drawn from that table, and D and trimming were deduced from the DNA. The sample yields more than 90,000 clones; 84% were counted once. The ten largest clones capture around 9.9% of the sample.

Read against the paper, the sample's time point label means: baseline before first vaccination. Vaccinee samples came from UK trials COV001 and COV002, including a single-blind randomized controlled phase 2/3 trial of AZD1222 (ChAdOx1 nCoV-19) in healthy adults. For TCRbeta chain sequencing, PBMC samples from trial participants were taken at day 0 and at day 28 after the second dose. The V gene is TRBV7-9 and the J gene is TRBJ1-5, and 7 bases in between align with TRBD1. The sequence was obtained from an adult in good health. Here the sequenced sample was peripheral blood, taken on day 0 of AZD1222 vaccination. The DNA reads TGTGCCAGCAGCCGACAGGGACTGGTTCAGCCCCAGCATTTT. Translated, it reads CASSRQGLVQPQHF. The CDR3, completed at both ends by the reference TRBV7-9 and TRBJ1-5 genes, gives the full variable domain DTGVSQNPRHKITKRGQNVTFRCDPISEHNRLYWYRQTLGQGPEFLTYFQNEAQLEKSRLLSDRFSAERPKGSFSTLEIQRTEQGDSAMYLCASSRQGLVQPQHFGDGTRLSIL.